The 29 T cell receptor beta chains below all came from one sample that was sequenced in a study of cytomegalovirus exposure and HLA in healthy donors (dated 2017 in TCRdb). Library method: the immunoSEQ multiplex PCR assay. The source is immuneACCESS, and TCRdb retained only in-frame sequences with V and J called. Part of the clones is not carried over; for the studies checked, unresolved V genes explain less than half of this, and the remainder is unexplained. For this sample there are about 130,000 clones; about 88% appear just once. The top ten constitute around 9% of the sample. What was sequenced was PBMCs. The receptors stem from a woman in her late teens or twenties in good health and CMV-seropositive.

This chain links TRBV18 with TRBJ1-5, with D maybe TRBD1 (5 bases). Looked up from germline, CDR1 is KGHSH and CDR2 is LQKENI. Trimming removed 6 bases from V and 5 bases from J, with 11 bases in between. The CDR3 totals 13 residues. The CDR3 reads CASSPTEDQPQHF. DNA for the CDR3: TGTGCCAGCTCCCCGACAGAGGATCAGCCCCAGCATTTT.

This chain links TRBV7-2 with TRBJ1-2, with D tentatively TRBD1 (5 bases). Trimming left V 1 base short and J 8 bases short, with 11 bases between. From germline, CDR1 is SGHTA and CDR2 FQGNSA. The CDR3 runs to 13 residues. The CDR3 coding sequence is TGTGCCAGCAGCTTAGGACAGCTGTTGGGCTACACCTTC. This translates into CASSLGQLLGYTF.

J is TRBJ2-5 and V is TRBV10-1; D might be TRBD1 (6 bases). This CDR3 is built from 13 residues. From germline, CDR1 is WNHNN and CDR2 SYGVQD (reference sequence). V lost 4 bases to trimming and J lost 5 bases, with 11 bases between them. The CDR3 here is CASSGPTGETQYF. The CDR3 DNA follows: TGCGCCAGCAGTGGCCCCACAGGGGAGACCCAGTACTTC.

V is TRBV6-1 and J is TRBJ1-3; D is unresolved. Trimming took 3 bases from V and 0 from J, leaving 9 bases between them. CDR3 size: 15 residues. Looked up from germline, CDR1 is MNHNS and CDR2 is SASEGT. The CDR3 DNA is TGTGCCAGCAGTGACCAGATTAACTCTGGAAACACCATATATTTT. It translates to CASSDQINSGNTIYF.

The V and J genes are TRBV27 and TRBJ1-4; tentatively, D is TRBD1 (5 bases). Germline values: CDR1 MNHEY, CDR2 SMNVEV (reference sequence). The ends were cut back, 0 bases at V and 0 bases at J, with 8 bases in the middle. This CDR3 is built from 16 residues. The CDR3 here is CASSLSPTATNEKLFF. CDR3 bases: TGTGCCAGCAGTTTATCTCCGACAGCAACTAATGAAAAACTGTTTTTT.

The genes are TRBV6-5 and TRBJ2-1; 11 nucleotides line up with TRBD2. The CDR3 totals 13 residues. V lost 6 bases and J lost 7; bases outside the gene matches: 2. Germline CDR1 MNHEY, CDR2 SVGAGI. DNA of the CDR3: TGTGCCAGCAGACTAGCGGGAGAGAATGAGCAGTTCTTC. Translation gives CASRLAGENEQFF.

The CDR3 bases are TGTGCCTGGAGTGTTGAGTTAACGTTCACAGATACGCAGTATTTT. Encoded protein: CAWSVELTFTDTQYF. The chain combines TRBV30 with TRBJ2-3, with D unclear. Germline CDR1 is GTSNPN and CDR2 is SVGIG (reference sequence). This CDR3 is built from 15 residues. V shed 0 bases and J shed 2 bases, with 12 bases lying between them.

This chain joins TRBV4-1 and TRBJ1-6, with D maybe TRBD1 (6 bases). The CDR3 is made up of 14 amino acids. Trimming removed 2 bases at V and 10 bases at J, with 12 bases between. The germline V gene has CDR1 MGHRA and CDR2 YSYEKL. CDR3 loop: CASSQPGVRSPLHF. The CDR3 DNA reads TGCGCCAGCAGCCAACCAGGGGTACGGTCACCCCTCCACTTT.

The CDR3 sequence is CASSYTHGQGRETQYF. As DNA, the CDR3 is TGTGCCAGCAGTTACACCCACGGACAGGGGCGGGAGACCCAGTACTTC. The chain employs TRBV6-5 and TRBJ2-5, with 9 bases aligning to TRBD1. The CDR3 has 16 residues. The V gene's germline CDR1 is MNHEY and CDR2 SVGAGI. With 2 bases clipped from V and 5 bases from J, the junction kept 9 bases outside the gene matches.

The chain uses TRBV30 and TRBJ1-6; D not certain. The germline CDR1 and CDR2 sequences are GTSNPN and SVGIG (reference sequence). CDR3 size: 14 residues. Trimming removed 3 bases from V and 2 bases from J, with 8 bases in between. Here the CDR3 DNA reads TGTGCCTGGAGCCAGGCCCCCTATAATTCACCCCTCCACTTT. This gives the protein CAWSQAPYNSPLHF.

The chain has TRBV6-6 and TRBJ2-7; 7 bases are a match to TRBD2. Germline CDR1 reads MNHNY; CDR2 reads SVGAGI (reference sequence). The CDR3 covers 12 residues. V lost 6 bases, J lost 2 bases, and 1 base stayed unmatched. The CDR3 sequence: CASSGLAYEQYF. The CDR3, as DNA: TGTGCCAGCAGCGGACTAGCCTACGAGCAGTACTTC.

The gene calls are TRBV5-6 and TRBJ1-5; D is ambiguous. Germline V CDR1 and CDR2: SGHDT, YYEEEE. This CDR3 spans 14 amino acids. Trimming pared 0 bases from V and 6 bases from J, leaving 10 bases between. The CDR3 loop reads CASSLGGRSQPQHF. The CDR3 DNA sequence: TGTGCCAGCAGCTTGGGAGGGAGGTCTCAGCCCCAGCATTTT. Using reference TRBV5-6 and TRBJ1-5 for the parts outside the CDR3, the full variable domain is DAGVTQSPTHLIKTRGQQVTLRCSPKSGHDTVSWYQQALGQGPQFIFQYYEEEERQRGNFPDRFSGHQFPNYSSELNVNALLLGDSALYLCASSLGGRSQPQHFGDGTRLSIL.

The gene calls are TRBV15 and TRBJ1-6, with 7 bases lining up with TRBD1. The CDR3 is made up of 16 amino acids. Germline lookup yields CDR1 LNHNV and CDR2 YYDKDF (reference sequence). Trimming removed 8 bases from V and 3 bases from J; junction bases left unmatched: 10. The CDR3, as DNA: TGTGCCACCTCCGGGCTTAGACAGGGCTATAATTCACCCCTCCACTTT. This gives the protein CATSGLRQGYNSPLHF.

The V gene is TRBV4-3, the J gene TRBJ1-1; tentative D call: TRBD1 (5 bases). The germline V gene has CDR1 LGHNA and CDR2 YSLEER. This CDR3 is 14 amino acids long. Deletions cut 4 bases from V and 4 bases from J, with 13 bases between. The chain's CDR3 is CASSLERGGTEAFF. The CDR3 DNA reads TGCGCCAGCAGCCTTGAGAGGGGAGGCACTGAAGCTTTCTTT.

The V and J genes are TRBV19 and TRBJ1-2; 7 bases align to TRBD1. This CDR3 has 15 amino acids. V lost 5 bases and J lost 0; bases outside the gene matches: 6. Germline V gene data show CDR1 as LNHDA and CDR2 as SQIVND (reference sequence). The chain's CDR3 is CASSPGTATNYGYTF. CDR3 coding DNA: TGTGCCAGTAGTCCCGGGACAGCCACTAACTATGGCTACACCTTC.

The genes are TRBV7-2 and TRBJ1-4; D is possibly TRBD1 (6 bases). The CDR3 is 15 residues long. Germline V gives CDR1 SGHTA, CDR2 FQGNSA. Trimming took off 3 bases at V and 4 bases at J, with 12 bases between the two ends. The CDR3 DNA sequence: TGTGCCAGCAGCTTGGACAGAGCGGTTAATGAAAAACTGTTTTTT. It encodes CASSLDRAVNEKLFF.

V is TRBV5-1 and J is TRBJ2-5; 14 bases are a match to TRBD2. J gave up 5 bases and V 1 base, and 10 bases lay outside the gene matches. Germline V lookup: CDR1 SGHRS, CDR2 YFSETQ. The CDR3 loop spans 18 amino acids. The CDR3 region is CASSLSTTSGGAWETQYF. CDR3 DNA: TGCGCCAGCAGCTTGAGCACGACTAGCGGGGGGGCATGGGAGACCCAGTACTTC. Full variable domain (missing parts from reference TRBV5-1 and TRBJ2-5): KAGVTQTPRYLIKTRGQQVTLSCSPISGHRSVSWYQQTPGQGLQFLFEYFSETQRNKGNFPGRFSGRQFSNSRSEMNVSTLELGDSALYLCASSLSTTSGGAWETQYFGPGTRLLVL.

The chain combines TRBV9 with TRBJ1-2, with unresolved D. Trimming shortened V by 0 bases and J by 6 bases, and 15 bases separated the two germline ends. This CDR3 has 15 residues. CDR1 and CDR2 (germline): SGDLS, YYNGEE. CDR3 sequence reads: CASSVGGIVKDGYTF. Written as DNA, the CDR3 is TGTGCCAGCAGCGTAGGCGGCATCGTAAAGGATGGCTACACCTTC.

V usage is TRBV5-4 and J usage is TRBJ1-2; 11 bases fit TRBD1. Looked up from germline, CDR1 is SGHNT and CDR2 is YYREEE (reference sequence). The V and J ends lost 3 bases and 8 bases, in that order; junction bases with no gene match: 9. The CDR3 has 15 amino acids. Here the CDR3 DNA reads TGTGCCAGCAGCTCTATAGGACAGGGGGCGGAAGGCTACACCTTC. Its protein product is CASSSIGQGAEGYTF.

The chain couples TRBV9 to TRBJ2-6; D is ambiguous. CDR1 is SGDLS and CDR2 is YYNGEE in the germline V gene. The CDR3 is made up of 16 amino acids. Trimming stripped 0 bases from V and 4 bases from J, with 11 bases between. The CDR3 nucleotides read TGTGCCAGCAGCGTAGGATGGGCTGGAGGGGCCAACGTCCTGACTTTC. Its translation: CASSVGWAGGANVLTF.

This chain joins TRBV11-2 and TRBJ2-6, with a possible D match to TRBD1 (5 bases). With 0 bases removed from V and 0 bases from J, the gap between germline ends came to 12 bases. The CDR3 spans 18 residues. Germline-derived CDR1 and CDR2 are SGHAT and FQNNGV. CDR3 protein: CASSLEAGNPSGANVLTF. CDR3 nucleotides: TGTGCCAGCAGCTTAGAGGCAGGGAATCCCTCTGGGGCCAACGTCCTGACTTTC.

The chain joins TRBV6-6 to TRBJ1-6; possible D gene TRBD1, 6 bases. V shed 2 bases and J shed 10 bases, with 15 bases lying between them. The germline V gene encodes CDR1 MNHNY and CDR2 SVGAGI (reference sequence). This CDR3 is built from 15 residues. The CDR3 region is CASSYVGEGESPLHF. In DNA, the CDR3 is TGTGCCAGCAGTTACGTTGGGGAGGGGGAATCACCCCTCCACTTT.

The chain combines TRBV6-1 with TRBJ2-7, with TRBD1 identical over 9 bases. This CDR3 region has 14 residues. Germline V gene lookup returns CDR1 MNHNS and CDR2 SASEGT. V dropped 6 bases and J dropped 4; count of bases not matched to a gene: 7. DNA for the CDR3: TGTGCCAGCAGGACAGGGGGGTCCTCATACGAGCAGTACTTC. Amino acid sequence: CASRTGGSSYEQYF.

V usage is TRBV6-1 and J usage is TRBJ1-1; D perhaps matches TRBD1 (6 bases). This CDR3 is 12 amino acids long. The V end lost 9 bases, the J end lost 8 bases, and 16 bases lay between the germline ends. Germline lookup yields CDR1 MNHNS and CDR2 SASEGT. The CDR3 loop is CARGGGPGEAFF. CDR3 bases: TGTGCCAGGGGAGGGGGTCCGGGAGAAGCTTTCTTT.

This chain joins TRBV9 and TRBJ1-3; D is ambiguous. This CDR3 comprises 15 residues. Per the germline V gene, CDR1 is SGDLS and CDR2 is YYNGEE. The V gene lost 1 base and the J gene lost 0 bases, with 8 bases spanning the gap. This CDR3 is CASSVSADSGNTIYF. The CDR3 DNA follows: TGTGCCAGCAGCGTAAGCGCCGACTCTGGAAACACCATATATTTT. Variable domain in full (rest from reference TRBV9 and TRBJ1-3): DSGVTQTPKHLITATGQRVTLRCSPRSGDLSVYWYQQSLDQGLQFLIQYYNGEERAKGNILERFSAQQFPDLHSELNLSSLELGDSALYFCASSVSADSGNTIYFGEGSWLTVV.

The rearrangement joins TRBV7-6 to TRBJ2-7; the D gene is possibly TRBD1 (5 bases). From germline, CDR1 is SGHVS and CDR2 FNYEAQ. This CDR3 is 14 amino acids long. The V gene lost 2 bases and the J gene lost 0 bases, with 8 bases spanning the gap. CDR3 amino acids: CASSLRDSSYEQYF. DNA of the CDR3: TGTGCCAGCAGCTTAAGAGACAGCTCCTACGAGCAGTACTTC.

This chain connects TRBV10-3 to TRBJ1-2; D not resolved. V gave up 0 bases and J gave up 8 bases, with 16 bases separating them. The CDR3 covers 15 residues. CDR1 is ENHRY, CDR2 SYGVKD, per germline. The CDR3 spells CAISESVQPDVGYTF. In nucleotides, the CDR3 is TGTGCCATCAGTGAGTCGGTACAGCCAGACGTCGGCTACACCTTC.

This chain connects TRBV19 to TRBJ1-5; tentative D call: TRBD1 (6 bases). The germline V gene encodes CDR1 LNHDA and CDR2 SQIVND (reference sequence). The ends were cut back, 10 bases at V and 1 base at J, with 17 bases in the middle. The CDR3 has 15 residues. CDR3: CANYRVGGSNQPQHF. The CDR3 DNA follows: TGTGCCAATTACAGGGTCGGTGGGAGCAATCAGCCCCAGCATTTT.

The genes are TRBV2 and TRBJ2-5; no reliable D call. V was cut by 8 bases and J by 5 bases, with 12 bases left in between. This CDR3 region has 12 residues. Germline CDR1 is SNHLY and CDR2 is FYNNEI. Written as DNA, the CDR3 is TGTGCCAGCGGCGTGGGCTCTGAGACCCAGTACTTC. This encodes CASGVGSETQYF.